This T cell receptor (beta chain) was captured by sequencing in a study of CD8 T cells in ankylosing spondylitis. Whole-study results and caveats: Seemingly distinctive of ankylosing spondylitis blood was a TCR beta motif formed by eight highly homologous variants. Reports say disease-linked clones showed up significantly more in matched ankylosing spondylitis synovial fluid.

The table lists this clonotype with a few counts. Its antigen is not known. MiXCR, run by TCRdb on the 5' RACE reads, gives a single entry per CDR3 protein. This table has hundreds of thousands of distinct CDR3 sequences, 10% to 15% appearing once. Germline CDR1 reads DFQATT; CDR2 reads SNEGSKA (reference sequence). This CDR3 is built from 15 residues. The germline V and J ends were trimmed by 0 bases and 1 base, with 12 bases remaining between them. This clonotype was sampled from a male donor with ankylosing spondylitis. What was sequenced was blood, either unsorted or a sorted T cell fraction (not recorded which). The chain employs TRBV20-1 and TRBJ2-5; weak D call: TRBD2 (5 bases). In DNA, the CDR3 is TGCAGTGCTAGAGAGTTCAAGCGGCCCCAAGAGACCCAGTACTTC. Protein: CSAREFKRPQETQYF.